This T cell receptor beta chain was recovered during a study of shared clonotypes between healthy human individuals. Study background: Every donor yielded three CD4 naive, three CD4 memory, two CD8 naive and one CD8 memory plate. Study-wide findings and caveats: Around 5% of naive CD4 clonotypes were common to four donors.

This clone appeared many times. Its antigen is not identified. The germline gives CDR1 MNHEY, CDR2 SMNVEV (reference sequence). Trimming stripped 3 bases from V and 4 bases from J, with 15 bases between. This CDR3 contains 15 residues. Generated by immunoSEQ multiplex PCR, the TCRdb table keeps only in-frame clones and is missing some. The sample includes about 1.1 million clones, 75% to 80% of them seen just once. The rearrangement joins TRBV27 to TRBJ1-1, with TRBD1 as a possible D gene (5 bases). The sample taken for sequencing was memory CD4+ T cells from PBMCs. The sample's subset: CD45RA-negative fraction. The sequence was obtained from a man aged 18 to 29 in good health. Some clones in this sample may be carry-over from other donors' samples. This chain's CDR3 is CASSLGGVSGTEAFF. The CDR3, as DNA: TGTGCCAGCAGTTTGGGGGGGGTAAGTGGCACTGAAGCTTTCTTT.